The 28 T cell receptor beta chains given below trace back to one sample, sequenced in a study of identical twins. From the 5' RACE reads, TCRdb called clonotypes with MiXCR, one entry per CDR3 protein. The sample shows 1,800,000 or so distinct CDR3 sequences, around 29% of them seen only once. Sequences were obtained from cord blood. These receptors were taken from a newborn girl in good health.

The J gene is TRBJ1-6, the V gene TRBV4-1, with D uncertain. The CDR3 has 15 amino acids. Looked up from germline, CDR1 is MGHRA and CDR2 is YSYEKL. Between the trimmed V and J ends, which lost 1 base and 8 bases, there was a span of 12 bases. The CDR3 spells CASSQVGRNYSPLHF. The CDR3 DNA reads TGCGCCAGCAGCCAAGTTGGCAGGAATTATTCACCCCTCCACTTT.

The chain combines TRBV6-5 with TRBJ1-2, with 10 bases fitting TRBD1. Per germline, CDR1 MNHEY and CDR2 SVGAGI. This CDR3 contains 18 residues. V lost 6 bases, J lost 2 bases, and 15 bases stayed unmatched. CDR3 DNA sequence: TGTGCCAGCAGGCCTTACCCGGACAGGGGGTTCCAAAACTATGGCTACACCTTC. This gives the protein CASRPYPDRGFQNYGYTF.

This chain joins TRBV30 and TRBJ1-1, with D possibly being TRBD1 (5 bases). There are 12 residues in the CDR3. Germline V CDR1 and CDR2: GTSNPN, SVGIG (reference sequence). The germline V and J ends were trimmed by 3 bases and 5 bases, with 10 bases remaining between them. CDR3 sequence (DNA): TGTGCCTGGAGGGGGCGGTGGACTGAAGCTTTCTTT. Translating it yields CAWRGRWTEAFF.

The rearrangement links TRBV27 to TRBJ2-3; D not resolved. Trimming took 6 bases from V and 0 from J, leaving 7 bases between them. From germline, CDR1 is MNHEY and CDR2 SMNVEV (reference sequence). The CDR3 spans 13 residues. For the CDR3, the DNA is TGTGCCAGCAGAAAAGCTAGCACAGATACGCAGTATTTT. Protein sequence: CASRKASTDTQYF.

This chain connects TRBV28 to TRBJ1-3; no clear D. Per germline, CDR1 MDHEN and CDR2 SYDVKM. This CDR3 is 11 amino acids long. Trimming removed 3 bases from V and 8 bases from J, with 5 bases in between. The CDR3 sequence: CASSFKDTIYF. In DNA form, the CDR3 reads TGTGCCAGCAGTTTTAAAGACACCATATATTTT. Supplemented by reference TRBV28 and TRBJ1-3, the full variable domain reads DVKVTQSSRYLVKRTGEKVFLECVQDMDHENMFWYRQDPGLGLRLIYFSYDVKMKEKGDIPEGYSVSREKKERFSLILESASTNQTSMYLCASSFKDTIYFGEGSWLTVV.

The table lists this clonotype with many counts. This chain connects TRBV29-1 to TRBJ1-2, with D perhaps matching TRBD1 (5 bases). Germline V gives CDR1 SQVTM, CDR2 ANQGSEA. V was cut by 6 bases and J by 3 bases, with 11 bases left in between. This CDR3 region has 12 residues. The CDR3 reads CSVSQVYYGYTF. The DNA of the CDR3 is TGCAGCGTCTCACAGGTTTACTATGGCTACACCTTC.

CDR3 DNA sequence: TGTGCCAGCAGTTTAACCTCCGGGACAGGGGGCACGATTGTCTACGAGCAGTACTTC. This codes for CASSLTSGTGGTIVYEQYF. The chain links TRBV28 to TRBJ2-7; 12 nucleotides align to TRBD1. Germline V gene sequence: CDR1 MDHEN, CDR2 SYDVKM. V was clipped by 2 bases and J by 3 bases; unmatched bases: 14. The CDR3 is 19 residues long. Full variable domain (missing parts from reference TRBV28 and TRBJ2-7): DVKVTQSSRYLVKRTGEKVFLECVQDMDHENMFWYRQDPGLGLRLIYFSYDVKMKEKGDIPEGYSVSREKKERFSLILESASTNQTSMYLCASSLTSGTGGTIVYEQYFGPGTRLTVT.

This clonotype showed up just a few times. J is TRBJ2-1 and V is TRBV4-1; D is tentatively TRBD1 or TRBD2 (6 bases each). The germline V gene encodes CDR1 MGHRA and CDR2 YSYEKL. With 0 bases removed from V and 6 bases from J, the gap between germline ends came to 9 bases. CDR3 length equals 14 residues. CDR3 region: CASSQDGGGNEQFF. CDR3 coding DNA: TGCGCCAGCAGCCAAGACGGAGGGGGCAATGAGCAGTTCTTC.

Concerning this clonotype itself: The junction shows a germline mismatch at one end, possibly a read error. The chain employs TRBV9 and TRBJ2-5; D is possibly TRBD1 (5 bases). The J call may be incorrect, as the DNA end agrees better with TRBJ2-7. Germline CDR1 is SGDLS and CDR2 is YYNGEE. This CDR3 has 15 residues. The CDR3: CTSSVGALDTYEQYF. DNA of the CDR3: TGTACCAGCAGCGTAGGTGCCCTGGACACCTACGAGCAGTACTTC.

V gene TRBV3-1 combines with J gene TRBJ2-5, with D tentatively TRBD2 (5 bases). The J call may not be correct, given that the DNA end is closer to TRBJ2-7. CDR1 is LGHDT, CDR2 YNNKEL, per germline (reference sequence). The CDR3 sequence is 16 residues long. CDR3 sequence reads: CASSHKGSGFFYEQYF. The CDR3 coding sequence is TGTGCCAGCAGCCACAAAGGGTCGGGGTTTTTTTACGAGCAGTACTTC.

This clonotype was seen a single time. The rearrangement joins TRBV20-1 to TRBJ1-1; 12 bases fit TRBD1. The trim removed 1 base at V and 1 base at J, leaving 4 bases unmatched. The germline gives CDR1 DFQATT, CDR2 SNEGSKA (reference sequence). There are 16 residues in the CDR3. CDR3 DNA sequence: TGCAGTGCTAGAGGTGGGACAGGGGGCGCGAACACTGAAGCTTTCTTT. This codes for CSARGGTGGANTEAFF.

CDR3 loop: CSARGWTSDYEQYF. Here the CDR3 DNA reads TGCAGTGCTAGAGGTTGGACTAGCGACTACGAGCAGTACTTC. V and J are TRBV20-1 and TRBJ2-7, with TRBD2 identical over 9 bases. This CDR3 is 14 amino acids long. Germline-derived CDR1 and CDR2 are DFQATT and SNEGSKA (reference sequence). The V gene end was trimmed by 1 base and the J gene end by 3 bases; junction bases not matched to a gene: 4.

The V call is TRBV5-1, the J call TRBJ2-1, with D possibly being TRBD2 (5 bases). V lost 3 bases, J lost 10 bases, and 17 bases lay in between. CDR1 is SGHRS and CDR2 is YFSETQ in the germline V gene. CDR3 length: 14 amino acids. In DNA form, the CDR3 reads TGCGCCAGCAGCTATGGACTCCTAACCTACGAGCAGTTCTTC. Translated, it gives CASSYGLLTYEQFF.

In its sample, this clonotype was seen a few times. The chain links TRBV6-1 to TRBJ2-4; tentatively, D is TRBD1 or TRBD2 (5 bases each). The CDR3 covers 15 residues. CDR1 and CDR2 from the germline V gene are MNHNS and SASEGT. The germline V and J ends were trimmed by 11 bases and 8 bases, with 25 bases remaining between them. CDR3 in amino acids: CAVPGSGTIRDIQYF. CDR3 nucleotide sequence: TGTGCCGTCCCCGGATCCGGGACCATCCGGGACATTCAGTACTTC.

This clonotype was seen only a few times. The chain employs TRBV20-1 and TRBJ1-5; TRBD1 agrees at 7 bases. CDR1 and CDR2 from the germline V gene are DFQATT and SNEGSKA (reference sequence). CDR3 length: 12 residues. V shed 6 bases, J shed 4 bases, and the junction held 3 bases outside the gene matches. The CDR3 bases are TGCAGTGCCAAGGGACAGAATCAGCCCCAGCATTTT. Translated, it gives CSAKGQNQPQHF.

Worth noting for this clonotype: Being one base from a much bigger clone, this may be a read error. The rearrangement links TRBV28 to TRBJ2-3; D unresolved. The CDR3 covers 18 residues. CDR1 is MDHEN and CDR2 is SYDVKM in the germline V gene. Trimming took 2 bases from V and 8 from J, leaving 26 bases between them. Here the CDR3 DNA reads TGTGCCAGCAGTTTAGTCCCGACACGACTCGCTCCCCAGGCTACGCAGTATTTT. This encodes CASSLVPTRLAPQATQYF. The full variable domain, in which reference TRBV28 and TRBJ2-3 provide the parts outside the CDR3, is DVKVTQSSRYLVKRTGEKVFLECVQDMDHENMFWYRQDPGLGLRLIYFSYDVKMKEKGDIPEGYSVSREKKERFSLILESASTNQTSMYLCASSLVPTRLAPQATQYFGPGTRLTVL.

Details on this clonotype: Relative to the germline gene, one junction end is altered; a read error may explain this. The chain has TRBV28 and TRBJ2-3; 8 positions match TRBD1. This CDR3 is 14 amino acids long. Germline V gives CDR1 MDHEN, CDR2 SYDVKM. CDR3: CASSRTGTADTQYF. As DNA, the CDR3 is TGTGCCAGCAGCCGGACAGGGACGGCAGATACACAGTATTTT.

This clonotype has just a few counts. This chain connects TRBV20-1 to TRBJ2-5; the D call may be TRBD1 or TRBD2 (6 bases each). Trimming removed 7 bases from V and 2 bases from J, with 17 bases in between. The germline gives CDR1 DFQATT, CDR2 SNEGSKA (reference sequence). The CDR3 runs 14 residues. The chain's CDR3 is CSVSGERVQETQYF. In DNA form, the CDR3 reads TGCAGTGTTTCAGGGGAGCGGGTTCAAGAGACCCAGTACTTC.

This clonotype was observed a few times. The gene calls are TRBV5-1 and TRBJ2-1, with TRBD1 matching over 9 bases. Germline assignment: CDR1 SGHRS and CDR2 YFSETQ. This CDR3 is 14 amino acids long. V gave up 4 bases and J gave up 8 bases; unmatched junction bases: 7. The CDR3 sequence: CASSIRDRVYEQFF. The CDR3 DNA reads TGCGCCAGCAGCATCCGGGACAGGGTCTATGAGCAGTTCTTC.

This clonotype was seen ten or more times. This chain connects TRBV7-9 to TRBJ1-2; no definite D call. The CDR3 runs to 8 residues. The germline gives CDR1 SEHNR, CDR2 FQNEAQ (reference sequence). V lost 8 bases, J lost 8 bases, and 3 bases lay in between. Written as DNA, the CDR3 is TGTGCCAGCGGCGGCTACACCTTC. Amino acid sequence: CASGGYTF.

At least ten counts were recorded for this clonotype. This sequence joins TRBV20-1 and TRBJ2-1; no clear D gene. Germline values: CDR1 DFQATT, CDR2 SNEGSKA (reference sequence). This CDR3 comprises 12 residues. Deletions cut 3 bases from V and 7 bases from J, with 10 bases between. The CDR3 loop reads CSARWARNEQFF. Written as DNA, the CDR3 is TGCAGTGCTAGGTGGGCCAGAAATGAGCAGTTCTTC.

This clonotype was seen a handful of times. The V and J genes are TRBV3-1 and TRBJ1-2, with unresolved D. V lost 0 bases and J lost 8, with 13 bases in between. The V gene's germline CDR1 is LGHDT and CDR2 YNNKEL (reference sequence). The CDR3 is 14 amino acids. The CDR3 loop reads CASSQDHRFGGYTF. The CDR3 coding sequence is TGTGCCAGCAGCCAAGATCATAGGTTCGGGGGCTACACCTTC.

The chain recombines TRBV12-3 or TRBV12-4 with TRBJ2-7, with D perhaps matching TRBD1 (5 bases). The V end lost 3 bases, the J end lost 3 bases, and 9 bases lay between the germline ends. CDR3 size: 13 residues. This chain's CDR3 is CASSFADNYEQYF. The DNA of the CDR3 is TGTGCCAGCAGTTTCGCGGACAACTACGAGCAGTACTTC.

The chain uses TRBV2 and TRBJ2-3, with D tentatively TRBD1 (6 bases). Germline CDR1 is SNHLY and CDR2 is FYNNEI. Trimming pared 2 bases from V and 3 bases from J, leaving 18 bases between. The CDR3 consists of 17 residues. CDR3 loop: CASSEWGQGLGTDTQYF. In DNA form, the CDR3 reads TGTGCCAGCAGTGAATGGGGGCAGGGTCTGGGGACAGATACGCAGTATTTT. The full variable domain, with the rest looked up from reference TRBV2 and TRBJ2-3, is EPEVTQTPSHQVTQMGQEVILRCVPISNHLYFYWYRQILGQKVEFLVSFYNNEISEKSEIFDDQFSVERPDGSNFTLKIRSTKLEDSAMYFCASSEWGQGLGTDTQYFGPGTRLTVL.

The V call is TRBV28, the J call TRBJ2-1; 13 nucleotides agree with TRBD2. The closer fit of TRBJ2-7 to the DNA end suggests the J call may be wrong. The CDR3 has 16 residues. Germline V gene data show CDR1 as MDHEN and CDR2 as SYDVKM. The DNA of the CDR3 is TGTGCCAGCATGACTAGCGGGAGGAGCTCCTACAATGAGCAGTACTTC. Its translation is CASMTSGRSSYNEQYF.

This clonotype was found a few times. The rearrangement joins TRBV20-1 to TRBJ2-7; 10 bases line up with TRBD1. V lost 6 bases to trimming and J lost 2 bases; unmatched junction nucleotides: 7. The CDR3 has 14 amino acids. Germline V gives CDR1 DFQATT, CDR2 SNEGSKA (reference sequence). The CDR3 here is CSARLDRGAYEQYF. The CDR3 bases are TGCAGTGCCCGATTGGACAGGGGGGCCTACGAGCAGTACTTC.

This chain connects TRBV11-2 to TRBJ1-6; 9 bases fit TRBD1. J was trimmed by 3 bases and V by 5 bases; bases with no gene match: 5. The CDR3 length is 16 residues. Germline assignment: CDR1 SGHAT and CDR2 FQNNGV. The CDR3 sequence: CASSPLTGGYNSPLHF. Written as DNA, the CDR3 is TGTGCCAGCAGCCCCCTGACAGGGGGCTATAATTCACCCCTCCACTTT.

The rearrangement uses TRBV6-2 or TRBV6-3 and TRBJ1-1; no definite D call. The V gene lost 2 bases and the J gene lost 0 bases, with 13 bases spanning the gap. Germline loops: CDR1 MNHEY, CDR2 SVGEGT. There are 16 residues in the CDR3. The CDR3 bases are TGTGCCAGCAGTTACACCCTGGAGAGCATGAACACTGAAGCTTTCTTT. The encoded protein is CASSYTLESMNTEAFF.